These 29 T cell receptor beta chains came from one sample sequenced in a study of graft-versus-host responses after intestinal transplantation listed by TCRdb under 2021. Library preparation employed the immunoSEQ multiplex PCR assay. TCRdb stores this immuneACCESS table with in-frame sequences only. Part of the clones is absent; in the studies checked, under half of the shortfall reflects unresolved V genes, and no reason is known for the rest. This sample holds about 120,000 clones; approximately 95% were observed only once. The ten most abundant clones make up over 2.5% of the sample. What the time point label conveys for this sample: cells obtained before transplantation from donor or recipient. For these receptors, no antigen is known. This material consisted of unstimulated CD8+ T cells sorted from spleen or lymph node cells, taken before intestinal transplant. Receptors were obtained from a human donor who received an intestinal transplant.

The chain uses TRBV4-1 and TRBJ1-4; the D is unclear. The V end was cut by 0 bases, the J end by 4 bases, with 15 bases between. The CDR3 is made up of 17 amino acids. From germline, CDR1 is MGHRA and CDR2 YSYEKL. The CDR3 bases are TGCGCCAGCAGCCAAGATTGGAGGCTCAACAATAATGAAAAACTGTTTTTT. Protein: CASSQDWRLNNNEKLFF.

The chain combines TRBV19 with TRBJ1-5; 7 positions match TRBD1. CDR1 is LNHDA and CDR2 is SQIVND in the germline V gene (reference sequence). The CDR3 is made up of 15 amino acids. V was clipped by 4 bases and J by 5 bases; unmatched bases: 8. CDR3 region: CASSNDRAHDQPQHF. CDR3 DNA sequence: TGTGCCAGTAGTAACGACAGGGCCCACGATCAGCCCCAGCATTTT. Full variable domain (outside the CDR3, taken from reference TRBV19 and TRBJ1-5): DGGITQSPKYLFRKEGQNVTLSCEQNLNHDAMYWYRQDPGQGLRLIYYSQIVNDFQKGDIAEGYSVSREKKESFPLTVTSAQKNPTAFYLCASSNDRAHDQPQHFGDGTRLSIL.

J is TRBJ2-7 and V is TRBV6-6; 9 positions agree with TRBD1. CDR3 length: 16 amino acids. Germline assignment: CDR1 MNHNY and CDR2 SVGAGI (reference sequence). Unmatched junction bases numbered 8, after V lost 2 bases and J lost 3 bases. CDR3 bases: TGTGCCAGCAGTTACCGGGGACAGGGTATGGACTACGAGCAGTACTTC. It yields the protein CASSYRGQGMDYEQYF.

The rearrangement uses TRBV13 and TRBJ1-5; TRBD1 might be the D (6 bases). CDR3 length: 14 residues. Trimming left V 2 bases short and J 7 bases short, with 12 bases between. In germline, CDR1 is PRHDT, CDR2 FYEKMQ (reference sequence). The CDR3 coding sequence is TGTGCCAGCAGCTTACGGGGGGCAGGGCAGCCCCAGCATTTT. It yields the protein CASSLRGAGQPQHF.

The chain has TRBV2 and TRBJ2-1; 9 bases are a match to TRBD1. The junction had 7 bases not matched to a gene; V was cut back by 6 bases and J by 4 bases. The CDR3 loop spans 15 amino acids. Germline V CDR1 and CDR2: SNHLY, FYNNEI. The CDR3 loop reads CASRSGTGIYNEQFF. CDR3 DNA sequence: TGTGCCAGCAGGTCCGGGACAGGGATTTACAATGAGCAGTTCTTC.

This chain links TRBV7-8 with TRBJ2-3; D not certain. V was clipped by 5 bases and J by 0 bases, with 9 bases between them. The CDR3 totals 14 residues. Germline assignment: CDR1 SGHVS and CDR2 FQNEAQ. The CDR3 is CASSLRYSTDTQYF. DNA of the CDR3: TGTGCCAGCAGCCTAAGGTACAGCACAGATACGCAGTATTTT.

V is TRBV6-6 and J is TRBJ2-5, with D possibly being TRBD2 (5 bases). The assigned J gene may be wrong: the sequence end matches TRBJ2-7 better. There are 15 residues in the CDR3. In germline, CDR1 is MNHNY, CDR2 SVGAGI (reference sequence). The CDR3 region is CASSPTSTRSYEQYF. The CDR3 bases are TGTGCCAGCAGTCCAACCTCAACTAGGAGCTACGAGCAGTACTTC.

About this clone itself: Other DNA sequences of this sample code for an identical CDR3. The genes are TRBV4-3 and TRBJ2-5; D is possibly TRBD1 (6 bases). This CDR3 has 15 residues. From germline, CDR1 is LGHNA and CDR2 YSLEER. V lost 3 bases and J 3 bases, leaving 14 bases between the germline ends. CDR3 loop: CASSQDDRKEETQYF. The CDR3 DNA sequence: TGCGCCAGCAGCCAGGACGACAGGAAAGAAGAGACCCAGTACTTC.

This clone has a single count. The CDR3 sequence is CASSAVRTGVGGYTF. The CDR3 DNA follows: TGTGCCAGCAGCGCCGTAAGGACAGGGGTGGGCGGCTACACCTTC. The chain carries TRBV9 and TRBJ1-2; TRBD1 agrees at 9 bases. There are 15 residues in the CDR3. Unmatched junction bases numbered 11, after V lost 3 bases and J lost 8 bases. CDR1 is SGDLS and CDR2 is YYNGEE in the germline V gene.

The rearrangement links TRBV4-1 to TRBJ2-5; TRBD1 agrees at 10 bases. Gene TRBJ2-7 matches the end of the DNA better, so the J call may be wrong. Germline CDR1 and CDR2: MGHRA and YSYEKL. The CDR3 loop spans 13 amino acids. CDR3 nucleotides: TGCGCCAGCAGTCGACAGGGGGCCGACGAGCAGTACTTC. Protein product: CASSRQGADEQYF.

The V call is TRBV5-4, the J call TRBJ2-3; 9 bases match TRBD2. With 2 bases clipped from V and 0 bases from J, the junction kept 16 bases outside the gene matches. Looked up from germline, CDR1 is SGHNT and CDR2 is YYREEE (reference sequence). The length of the CDR3 is 20 residues. CDR3 in amino acids: CASSFGGRAAFSPSTDTQYF. The DNA for the CDR3 is TGTGCCAGCAGCTTCGGCGGGAGGGCGGCATTTTCCCCTAGCACAGATACGCAGTATTTT.

The chain recombines TRBV10-3 with TRBJ1-2; TRBD1 agrees at 9 bases. With 6 bases clipped from V and 0 bases from J, the junction kept 8 bases outside the gene matches. The CDR3 sequence is 16 residues long. From germline, CDR1 is ENHRY and CDR2 SYGVKD. The CDR3 loop reads CAISPGQGRSNYGYTF. For the CDR3, the DNA is TGTGCCATCAGCCCGGGACAGGGCAGATCTAACTATGGCTACACCTTC.

This rearrangement joins TRBV10-3 to TRBJ2-1; the D call may be TRBD1 or TRBD2 (5 bases each). The V gene lost 7 bases and the J gene lost 10 bases, with 14 bases spanning the gap. This CDR3 contains 12 residues. Germline V CDR1 and CDR2: ENHRY, SYGVKD. The CDR3 spells CAITGRWGEQFF. The CDR3 region has the DNA TGTGCCATCACGGGACGCTGGGGAGAGCAGTTCTTC.

This chain connects TRBV9 to TRBJ2-7, with 7 bases matching TRBD1. The CDR3 runs to 14 residues. Germline CDR1 SGDLS, CDR2 YYNGEE. V was pared by 3 bases and J by 0 bases, with 3 bases of the junction left unmatched. The CDR3 sequence is CASSAGQDSYEQYF. The DNA of the CDR3 is TGTGCCAGCAGCGCCGGACAGGACTCCTACGAGCAGTACTTC.

The chain combines TRBV29-1 with TRBJ2-1; D may match TRBD1 or TRBD2 (6 bases each). Trimming cost V 4 bases and J 1 base, with 11 bases left between them. There are 14 residues in the CDR3. In germline, CDR1 is SQVTM, CDR2 ANQGSEA. The CDR3 DNA reads TGCAGCGTTGTCGGCGGGACATCCTACAATGAGCAGTTCTTC. This gives the protein CSVVGGTSYNEQFF.

This clone has only a few counts. CDR3 in amino acids: CASNYEQYF. CDR3 sequence (DNA): TGTGCCAGCAACTACGAGCAGTACTTC. V and J are TRBV5-8 and TRBJ2-7; D not resolved. Germline V lookup: CDR1 SGHTS, CDR2 YDEGEE. This CDR3 is built from 9 residues. With 6 bases removed from V and 3 bases from J, the gap between germline ends came to 1 base.

This chain joins TRBV28 and TRBJ1-1, with D perhaps TRBD1 (5 bases). Germline V gives CDR1 MDHEN, CDR2 SYDVKM. CDR3 length: 13 residues. V was trimmed by 7 bases and J by 1 base, leaving 10 bases between them. Here the CDR3 reads CASTTGQNTEAFF. CDR3 nucleotide sequence: TGTGCCAGCACAACAGGACAGAACACTGAAGCTTTCTTT.

This chain connects TRBV28 to TRBJ2-3; 13 nucleotides line up with TRBD2. The junction had 18 bases not matched to a gene; V was cut back by 6 bases and J by 3 bases. The CDR3 is 20 amino acids. The germline V gene has CDR1 MDHEN and CDR2 SYDVKM. CDR3 nucleotide sequence: TGTGCCAGCAGCTTAAGGGCCGGGACTAGCGGGACTTACCGAACAGATACGCAGTATTTT. This codes for CASSLRAGTSGTYRTDTQYF.

The chain recombines TRBV6-5 with TRBJ2-7; a possible D gene is TRBD2 (6 bases). The germline CDR1 and CDR2 sequences are MNHEY and SVGAGI. Trimming shortened V by 2 bases and J by 6 bases, and 11 bases separated the two germline ends. CDR3 length equals 13 residues. The CDR3 protein is CASSYRLVGEQYF. In DNA form, the CDR3 reads TGTGCCAGCAGTTACCGACTAGTAGGCGAGCAGTACTTC.

Comment on this clone: Different DNA sequences within this sample yield the same CDR3. This chain joins TRBV9 and TRBJ1-1; D not certain. CDR1 and CDR2 from the germline V gene are SGDLS and YYNGEE. The CDR3 sequence is 13 residues long. V was cut by 0 bases and J by 3 bases, with 6 bases left in between. This chain's CDR3 is CASSVDGYTEAFF. The CDR3 coding sequence is TGTGCCAGCAGCGTAGATGGGTACACTGAAGCTTTCTTT.

The V and J genes are TRBV4-2 and TRBJ1-5, with no clear D. The germline V gene has CDR1 LGHNA and CDR2 YNFKEQ. V was cut by 3 bases and J by 5 bases, with 14 bases left in between. This CDR3 comprises 15 residues. CDR3 DNA sequence: TGTGCCAGCAGCCAGCGCTCTGGCAAGGATCAGCCCCAGCATTTT. Amino acids: CASSQRSGKDQPQHF.

V is TRBV27 and J is TRBJ2-3; 7 bases match TRBD2. This CDR3 comprises 15 residues. The germline V gene encodes CDR1 MNHEY and CDR2 SMNVEV (reference sequence). The trim removed 8 bases at V and 4 bases at J, leaving 12 bases unmatched. The CDR3 here is CASLRASGNSDTQYF. The CDR3, as DNA: TGTGCCAGCCTCAGGGCTAGCGGTAATTCAGATACGCAGTATTTT.

This sequence joins TRBV13 and TRBJ2-1, with 11 bases aligning to TRBD1. Germline V gene data show CDR1 as PRHDT and CDR2 as FYEKMQ (reference sequence). The junction had 7 bases not matched to a gene; V was cut back by 5 bases and J by 4 bases. The CDR3 is made up of 16 amino acids. CDR3 sequence: CASSRGTGGGYNEQFF. In DNA form, the CDR3 reads TGTGCCAGCAGCCGCGGGACAGGGGGAGGGTACAATGAGCAGTTCTTC.

This sequence joins TRBV5-1 and TRBJ2-2; D is unresolved. Deletions cut 0 bases from V and 8 bases from J, with 8 bases between. Germline loops: CDR1 SGHRS, CDR2 YFSETQ. This CDR3 has 13 amino acids. The CDR3, as DNA: TGCGCCAGCAGCTTGGAACTTCCGGGGGAGCTGTTTTTT. Translation: CASSLELPGELFF.

This sequence joins TRBV15 and TRBJ1-3; weak D call: TRBD1 (5 bases). The J call may not be correct, given that the DNA end is closer to TRBJ2-2. Germline values: CDR1 LNHNV, CDR2 YYDKDF (reference sequence). This CDR3 is built from 12 residues. The CDR3 nucleotides read TGTGCCACCGGGGCGGTCACCGGGGAGCTGTTTTTT. Translation: CATGAVTGELFF.

V and J are TRBV9 and TRBJ1-2, with D perhaps matching TRBD1 (5 bases). The V end was cut by 6 bases, the J end by 3 bases, with 15 bases between. Germline V CDR1 and CDR2: SGDLS, YYNGEE. CDR3 length: 14 residues. The CDR3 bases are TGTGCCAGCAAGAATCCTCGGGGGGACTATGGCTACACCTTC. Its translation: CASKNPRGDYGYTF.

With regard to this clone: Other DNA sequences of this sample code for an identical CDR3. The V call is TRBV28, the J call TRBJ2-7; TRBD2 might be the D (5 bases). The CDR3 has 16 residues. The germline gives CDR1 MDHEN, CDR2 SYDVKM. The V end lost 5 bases, the J end lost 1 base, and 18 bases lay between the germline ends. CDR3 sequence: CASSQSILRRSYEQYF. In nucleotides, the CDR3 is TGTGCCAGCAGTCAAAGCATCTTGAGGAGGTCCTACGAGCAGTACTTC.

This chain connects TRBV4-1 to TRBJ2-4; 8 bases map to TRBD2. This CDR3 has 17 amino acids. Germline V CDR1 and CDR2: MGHRA, YSYEKL. J gave up 4 bases and V 4 bases, and 12 bases lay outside the gene matches. CDR3 nucleotides: TGCGCCAGCAGCCCATCTTGGGCGGGAGGCGGAAAAAACATTCAGTACTTC. Translating it yields CASSPSWAGGGKNIQYF.

J is TRBJ1-2 and V is TRBV9; D perhaps matches TRBD1 (6 bases). Trimming shortened V by 8 bases and J by 8 bases, and 19 bases separated the two germline ends. Germline values: CDR1 SGDLS, CDR2 YYNGEE. The CDR3 consists of 13 residues. The CDR3 bases are TGTGCCAGTACGGGGGGCCCCACGTGGGGCTACACCTTC. As protein: CASTGGPTWGYTF.